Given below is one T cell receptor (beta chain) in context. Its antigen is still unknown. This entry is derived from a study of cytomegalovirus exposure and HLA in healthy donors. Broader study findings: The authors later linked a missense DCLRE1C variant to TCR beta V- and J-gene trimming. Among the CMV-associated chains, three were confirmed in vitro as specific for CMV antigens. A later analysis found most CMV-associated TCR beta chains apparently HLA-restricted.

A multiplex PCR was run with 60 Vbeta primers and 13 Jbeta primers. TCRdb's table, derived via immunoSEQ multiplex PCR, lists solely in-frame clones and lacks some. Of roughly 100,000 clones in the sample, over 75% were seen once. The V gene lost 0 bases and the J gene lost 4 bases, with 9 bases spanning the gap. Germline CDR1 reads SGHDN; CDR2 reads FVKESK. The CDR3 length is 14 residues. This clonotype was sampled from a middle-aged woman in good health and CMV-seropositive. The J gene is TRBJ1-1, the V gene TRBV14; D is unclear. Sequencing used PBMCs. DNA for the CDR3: TGTGCCAGCAGCCAAGATAGCCCAATCACTGAAGCTTTCTTT. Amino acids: CASSQDSPITEAFF.